A selection of T cell receptor beta chains follows, all from one sample in a study of blood T cells in healthy people across ages. Each CDR3 protein gets one entry after TCRdb re-called the 5' RACE reads with MiXCR. The sample has some 1.5 million distinct CDR3 sequences; approximately 39% are singletons. Sequenced sample: blood. All receptors derive from a woman aged 18-29 years in good health. Each CDR3 is given with its conserved first and last residue. A D gene is named only where the DNA matches it firmly. Clone size is shown for a subset of rows, as once, few, many or a class of expanded clone.

v_gene: TRBV7-8
d_gene: TRBD1
abundance: -
j_gene: TRBJ2-3
len: 17
CDR3aa: CASSLVHGTGGTDTQYF
CDR3nt: TGTGCCAGCAGCTTAGTCCACGGGACAGGGGGCACAGATACGCAGTATTTT

v_gene: TRBV10-3
d_gene: TRBD2
abundance: few
j_gene: TRBJ2-1
len: 15
CDR3aa: CAIADSGRAGNEQFF
CDR3nt: TGTGCCATCGCCGATAGCGGGAGGGCCGGCAATGAGCAGTTCTTC

v_gene: TRBV4-1
d_gene: -
abundance: -
j_gene: TRBJ1-2
len: 16
CDR3aa: CASSQDPVEANYGYTF
CDR3nt: TGCGCCAGCAGCCAAGATCCCGTGGAGGCTAACTATGGCTACACCTTC

v_gene: TRBV2
d_gene: TRBD1
abundance: -
j_gene: TRBJ1-2
len: 15
CDR3aa: CASSEGTGSNYGHTF
CDR3nt: TGTGCCAGCAGTGAAGGGACAGGGAGTAACTATGGCCACACCTTC

v_gene: TRBV13
d_gene: -
abundance: few
j_gene: TRBJ2-1
len: 16
CDR3aa: CASSLGPQSSYNEQFF
CDR3nt: TGTGCCAGCAGCTTAGGCCCTCAGAGCTCCTACAATGAGCAGTTCTTC

v_gene: TRBV24-1
d_gene: -
abundance: -
j_gene: TRBJ2-3
len: 14
CDR3aa: CATRPNVPTDTQYF
CDR3nt: TGTGCCACCAGGCCGAACGTCCCCACAGATACGCAGTATTTT

v_gene: TRBV12-3/TRBV12-4
d_gene: TRBD2
abundance: -
j_gene: TRBJ2-3
len: 16
CDR3aa: CASQWTSGGITDTQYF
CDR3nt: TGTGCCAGCCAATGGACTAGCGGGGGGATCACAGATACGCAGTATTTT

v_gene: TRBV28
d_gene: -
abundance: -
j_gene: TRBJ1-5
len: 13
CDR3aa: CATMRYSNQPQHF
CDR3nt: TGTGCTACTATGCGCTATAGCAATCAGCCCCAGCATTTT

v_gene: TRBV12-3/TRBV12-4
d_gene: -
abundance: few
j_gene: TRBJ1-2
len: 19
CDR3aa: CASSLTVAGSELGGPGYTF
CDR3nt: TGTGCCAGCAGTTTAACTGTGGCCGGGTCGGAACTTGGCGGGCCTGGCTACACCTTC

v_gene: TRBV5-1
d_gene: -
abundance: few
j_gene: TRBJ2-7
len: 13
CDR3aa: CASSLTQDREQYF
CDR3nt: TGCGCCAGCAGCTTGACCCAGGACAGAGAGCAGTACTTC

v_gene: TRBV5-1
d_gene: TRBD1
abundance: -
j_gene: TRBJ2-7
len: 15
CDR3aa: CASSLAGTGHYEQYF
CDR3nt: TGCGCCAGCAGCTTGGCCGGGACAGGACACTACGAGCAGTACTTC

v_gene: TRBV6-1
d_gene: -
abundance: few
j_gene: TRBJ2-5
len: 14
CDR3aa: CATLAGTNKETQYF
CDR3nt: TGTGCCACCCTTGCCGGGACGAATAAAGAGACCCAGTACTTC

v_gene: TRBV25-1
d_gene: TRBD1
abundance: -
j_gene: TRBJ2-7
len: 15
CDR3aa: CASSEATGATYEQYF
CDR3nt: TGTGCCAGCAGTGAGGCGACAGGGGCGACCTACGAGCAGTACTTC

v_gene: TRBV12-3/TRBV12-4
d_gene: TRBD1
abundance: -
j_gene: TRBJ1-2
len: 14
CDR3aa: CASNSYRGPDGYTF
CDR3nt: TGTGCCAGCAACAGTTACAGGGGGCCTGATGGCTACACCTTC

v_gene: TRBV4-3
d_gene: -
abundance: few
j_gene: TRBJ1-6
len: 14
CDR3aa: CASADDRTYSPLHF
CDR3nt: TGCGCCAGCGCCGACGACCGAACGTACTCACCCCTCCACTTT

v_gene: TRBV7-8
d_gene: -
abundance: -
j_gene: TRBJ1-2
len: 12
CDR3aa: CASSPTAYGYTF
CDR3nt: TGTGCCAGCAGCCCGACAGCCTATGGCTACACCTTC

v_gene: TRBV27
d_gene: -
abundance: -
j_gene: TRBJ1-6
len: 15
CDR3aa: CASGDGTYYNSPLHF
CDR3nt: TGTGCCAGCGGGGACGGAACTTACTATAATTCACCCCTCCACTTT

v_gene: TRBV5-1
d_gene: TRBD1
abundance: -
j_gene: TRBJ2-1
len: 16
CDR3aa: CASSWGQGPSYNEQFF
CDR3nt: TGCGCCAGCAGCTGGGGACAGGGTCCTTCCTACAATGAGCAGTTCTTC

v_gene: TRBV7-2
d_gene: -
abundance: -
j_gene: TRBJ2-2
len: 16
CDR3aa: CASSLVIGAKPGELFF
CDR3nt: TGTGCCAGCAGCTTAGTGATAGGGGCGAAACCCGGGGAGCTGTTTTTT

v_gene: TRBV6-6
d_gene: TRBD2
abundance: -
j_gene: TRBJ2-1
len: 16
CDR3aa: CASSFGGGATYNEQFF
CDR3nt: TGTGCCAGCAGCTTCGGGGGGGGAGCGACCTACAATGAGCAGTTCTTC

v_gene: TRBV7-9
d_gene: TRBD1
abundance: -
j_gene: TRBJ1-2
len: 13
CDR3aa: CASSSDRIHGYTF
CDR3nt: TGTGCCAGCAGCTCGGACAGGATACATGGCTACACCTTC

v_gene: TRBV7-9
d_gene: TRBD2
abundance: few
j_gene: TRBJ2-1
len: 17
CDR3aa: CASSLAGTSGRGAVQFF
CDR3nt: TGTGCCAGCAGCTTAGCGGGCACTAGCGGGAGGGGAGCGGTGCAGTTCTTC

v_gene: TRBV6-5
d_gene: -
abundance: -
j_gene: TRBJ1-1
len: 15
CDR3aa: CASSYFAAGNTEAFF
CDR3nt: TGTGCCAGCAGTTACTTCGCCGCCGGGAACACTGAAGCTTTCTTT

v_gene: TRBV7-8
d_gene: -
abundance: -
j_gene: TRBJ1-1
len: 15
CDR3aa: CASSLAGVYGTEAFF
CDR3nt: TGTGCCAGCAGCTTAGCCGGGGTGTACGGCACTGAAGCTTTCTTT

v_gene: TRBV27
d_gene: TRBD1
abundance: -
j_gene: TRBJ2-7
len: 13
CDR3aa: CASRAGTGSEQYF
CDR3nt: TGTGCCAGCAGAGCCGGGACAGGAAGCGAGCAGTACTTC

v_gene: TRBV11-2
d_gene: TRBD1
abundance: -
j_gene: TRBJ2-4
len: 15
CDR3aa: CASSHLGTGGNIQYF
CDR3nt: TGTGCCAGCAGCCACCTTGGGACAGGGGGAAACATTCAGTACTTC

v_gene: TRBV7-2
d_gene: -
abundance: -
j_gene: TRBJ2-1
len: 15
CDR3aa: CASRVSSPPYNEQFF
CDR3nt: TGTGCCAGCAGAGTATCCTCCCCGCCCTACAATGAGCAGTTCTTC

v_gene: TRBV7-6
d_gene: -
abundance: -
j_gene: TRBJ1-5
len: 14
CDR3aa: CASSPDMNNQPQHF
CDR3nt: TGTGCCAGCAGCCCAGACATGAACAATCAGCCCCAGCATTTT

v_gene: TRBV7-2
d_gene: TRBD2
abundance: once
j_gene: TRBJ2-3
len: 15
CDR3aa: CASNPTSVRTDTQYF
CDR3nt: TGTGCCAGCAACCCAACTAGCGTACGCACAGATACGCAGTATTTT

v_gene: TRBV7-9
d_gene: -
abundance: few
j_gene: TRBJ2-1
len: 13
CDR3aa: CASSSNPGYEQFF
CDR3nt: TGTGCCAGCAGCTCAAACCCAGGGTACGAGCAGTTCTTC

v_gene: TRBV29-1
d_gene: -
abundance: few
j_gene: TRBJ2-6
len: 14
CDR3aa: CSVPSDNGANVLTF
CDR3nt: TGCAGCGTCCCCAGTGACAACGGGGCCAACGTCCTGACTTTC

v_gene: TRBV28
d_gene: -
abundance: few
j_gene: TRBJ1-2
len: 13
CDR3aa: CASSLANNYGYTF
CDR3nt: TGTGCCAGCAGTTTAGCCAATAACTATGGCTACACCTTC

v_gene: TRBV20-1
d_gene: -
abundance: once
j_gene: TRBJ2-1
len: 13
CDR3aa: CSAREEGWNEQFF
CDR3nt: TGCAGTGCTAGAGAGGAGGGGTGGAATGAGCAGTTCTTC

v_gene: TRBV9
d_gene: TRBD1
abundance: -
j_gene: TRBJ1-2
len: 15
CDR3aa: CASSVDSRGLLGYTF
CDR3nt: TGTGCCAGCAGCGTAGACAGCAGGGGGCTGTTGGGCTACACCTTC

v_gene: TRBV5-1
d_gene: TRBD1
abundance: once
j_gene: TRBJ2-7
len: 14
CDR3aa: CASSVAVGGNEQYF
CDR3nt: TGCGCCAGCAGCGTGGCCGTAGGGGGCAACGAGCAGTACTTC

v_gene: TRBV20-1
d_gene: TRBD1
abundance: -
j_gene: TRBJ1-5
len: 14
CDR3aa: CSASAGGFGQPQHF
CDR3nt: TGCAGTGCTAGTGCAGGGGGCTTTGGTCAGCCCCAGCATTTT

v_gene: TRBV28
d_gene: -
abundance: -
j_gene: TRBJ2-5
len: 15
CDR3aa: CASSLWGSDQETQYF
CDR3nt: TGTGCCAGCAGTTTATGGGGCTCCGACCAAGAGACCCAGTACTTC

v_gene: TRBV6-1
d_gene: -
abundance: -
j_gene: TRBJ1-5
len: 16
CDR3aa: CASSDGTYRGNQPQHF
CDR3nt: TGTGCCAGCAGTGATGGGACCTACCGGGGCAATCAGCCCCAGCATTTT

v_gene: TRBV5-1
d_gene: TRBD2
abundance: few
j_gene: TRBJ2-3
len: 18
CDR3aa: CASSPQTSGVSSTDTQYF
CDR3nt: TGCGCCAGCAGCCCACAGACTAGCGGGGTCTCTAGCACAGATACGCAGTATTTT

v_gene: TRBV25-1
d_gene: TRBD1
abundance: -
j_gene: TRBJ1-2
len: 15
CDR3aa: CASSDEGQGILGYTF
CDR3nt: TGTGCCAGCAGTGATGAGGGACAGGGGATCCTTGGCTACACCTTC

v_gene: TRBV10-3
d_gene: TRBD1
abundance: -
j_gene: TRBJ2-3
len: 14
CDR3aa: CATMGQGDPDTQYF
CDR3nt: TGTGCCACCATGGGACAGGGGGACCCAGATACGCAGTATTTT

v_gene: TRBV3-1
d_gene: TRBD1
abundance: once
j_gene: TRBJ2-7
len: 13
CDR3aa: CASSTSTGFEQYF
CDR3nt: TGTGCCAGCAGCACCTCGACAGGGTTCGAGCAGTACTTC

v_gene: TRBV27
d_gene: -
abundance: -
j_gene: TRBJ2-3
len: 13
CDR3aa: CASSYRWTDTQYF
CDR3nt: TGTGCCAGCAGTTATAGATGGACAGATACGCAGTATTTT

v_gene: TRBV28
d_gene: -
abundance: once
j_gene: TRBJ1-3
len: 16
CDR3aa: CASSLGWPETGNTIYF
CDR3nt: TGTGCCAGCAGTTTAGGGTGGCCGGAAACTGGAAACACCATATATTTT